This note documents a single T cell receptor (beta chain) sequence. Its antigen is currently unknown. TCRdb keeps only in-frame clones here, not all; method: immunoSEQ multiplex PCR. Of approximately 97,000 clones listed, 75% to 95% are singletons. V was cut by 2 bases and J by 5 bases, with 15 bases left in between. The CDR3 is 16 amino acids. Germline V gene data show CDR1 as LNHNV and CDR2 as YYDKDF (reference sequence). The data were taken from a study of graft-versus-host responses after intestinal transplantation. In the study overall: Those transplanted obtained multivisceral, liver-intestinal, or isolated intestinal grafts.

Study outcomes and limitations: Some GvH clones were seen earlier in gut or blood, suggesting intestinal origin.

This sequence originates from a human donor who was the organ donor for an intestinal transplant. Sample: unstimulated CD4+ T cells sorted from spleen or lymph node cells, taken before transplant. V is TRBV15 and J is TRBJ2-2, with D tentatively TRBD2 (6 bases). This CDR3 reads CATSRTRGAGTGELFF. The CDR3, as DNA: TGTGCCACCAGCAGAACCCGAGGTGCGGGGACCGGGGAGCTGTTTTTT.